The entry below gives a single T cell receptor beta chain sequence along with its context. The antigen remains undetermined. CDR1 and CDR2 from the germline V gene are SGHTA and FQGNSA. This CDR3 spans 15 amino acids. V gave up 5 bases and J gave up 0 bases, with 8 bases separating them. Sequencing used immunoSEQ multiplex PCR; TCRdb keeps in-frame clones, though not all of them. The data show about 140,000 clones, around 90% seen once. The sample comes from a study of T cell responses to AZD1222 COVID-19 vaccine. Findings and limits, study-wide: The study reported that nearly half of spike-specific TCRs target unmutated variant regions.

The TCR was taken from an adult who received the MenACWY meningococcal vaccine as a control. J is TRBJ2-6 and V is TRBV7-2; no clear D. Sequencing used peripheral blood, obtained 28 days after the second dose of the MenACWY control vaccine. DNA for the CDR3: TGTGCCAGCAGCCCCACCCGCTCTGGGGCCAACGTCCTGACTTTC. Translated, it gives CASSPTRSGANVLTF.